This T cell receptor (beta chain) was identified in a study of blood T cell repertoires in COVID-19. Study-level background: PBMCs, B-cell-depleted T cells, or T cells were the source of the cDNA or gDNA that made up the material.

Trimming pared 0 bases from V and 4 bases from J, leaving 15 bases between. Germline V gives CDR1 KGHSH, CDR2 LQKENI. The CDR3 consists of 16 residues. Study processing details: Counts of nucleated cells, estimated from reference gene primer amplification, were obtained. Profiling relied on immunoSEQ multiplex PCR, and the TCRdb table lists in-frame clones only, not all of them. Clone size and V and J calls were adopted from that table, with D and trimming inferred from the DNA. The table records around 100,000 clones, roughly nine tenths of them present only once. This clone is a singleton in its sample.

The genes are TRBV18 and TRBJ1-2, with a weak D call TRBD1 (6 bases). The sequence derives from an elderly woman in a cohort sampled during active COVID-19. The source material was peripheral blood. For the CDR3, the DNA is TGTGCCAGCTCACCACCCGGGGGGGGGCCAAGCTATGGCTACACCTTC. This codes for CASSPPGGGPSYGYTF.